Listed below are T cell receptor beta chains from one sample, sequenced in a study of CD8 T cells in ankylosing spondylitis. TCRdb processed the 5' RACE reads anew with MiXCR; each CDR3 protein has one entry. The sample records around 440,000 distinct CDR3 sequences, roughly 17% being singletons. The sample taken for sequencing was blood, either unsorted or a sorted T cell fraction (not recorded which). These receptors all come from a male donor with ankylosing spondylitis. The CDR3 runs from the conserved cysteine through the conserved F or W. The D gene is left open where the match is weak. Only some rows state a clone size, as once, few, many or a class for expanded clones.

few,TRBV29-1,.,TRBJ2-1,CSSLLSSGTSYNEQFF,TGCAGCTCCCTACTCTCCTCCGGGACATCCTACAATGAGCAGTTCTTC
few,TRBV21-1,.,TRBJ1-3,CASSKGGSGNTIYF,TGTGCCAGCAGCAAGGGGGGTTCTGGAAACACCATATATTTT
.,TRBV12-3/TRBV12-4,.,TRBJ2-7,CASSIGPSSYEQYF,TGTGCCAGCAGTATAGGGCCGAGCTCCTACGAGCAGTACTTC
.,TRBV7-2,TRBD2,TRBJ2-3,CASSYLAGGGTDTQYF,TGTGCCAGCAGCTACTTAGCGGGAGGGGGCACAGATACGCAGTATTTT
many,TRBV7-8,.,TRBJ2-5,CASSRVQETQYF,TGTGCCAGCAGCCGAGTACAAGAGACCCAGTACTTC
.,TRBV2,TRBD2,TRBJ2-3,CASSERGGRAADTQYF,TGTGCCAGCAGTGAAAGAGGCGGGAGGGCCGCGGATACGCAGTATTTT
few,TRBV3-1,.,TRBJ2-5,CASSQDVRRVETQYF,TGTGCCAGCAGCCAGGACGTGCGACGTGTGGAGACCCAGTACTTC
.,TRBV9,TRBD1,TRBJ2-2,CASKPGQGGTGELFF,TGTGCCAGCAAACCGGGACAGGGAGGCACCGGGGAGCTGTTTTTT
.,TRBV19,.,TRBJ1-4,CASSRQPENEKLFF,TGTGCCAGTAGTCGACAGCCGGAAAATGAAAAACTGTTTTTT
.,TRBV29-1,.,TRBJ2-5,CSVEIRGTTETQYF,TGCAGCGTTGAAATAAGGGGAACGACGGAGACCCAGTACTTC
.,TRBV13,.,TRBJ1-1,CASSLRGARNTEAFF,TGTGCCAGCAGCTTAAGGGGGGCCCGGAACACTGAAGCTTTCTTT
.,TRBV14,TRBD2,TRBJ2-1,CASSQGSGSKYEQFF,TGTGCCAGCAGCCAAGGGAGCGGGAGTAAATATGAGCAGTTCTTC
.,TRBV4-2,.,TRBJ1-5,CASSQIGFGNQPQHF,TGTGCCAGCAGCCAGATTGGGTTCGGCAATCAGCCCCAGCATTTT
.,TRBV5-1,.,TRBJ1-3,CASGEGSSGNTIYF,TGCGCCAGCGGTGAGGGGTCCTCTGGAAACACCATATATTTT
few,TRBV12-3/TRBV12-4,.,TRBJ2-7,CASSLGPRSYEQYF,TGTGCCAGCAGTTTAGGTCCTAGGAGCTACGAGCAGTACTTC
.,TRBV29-1,.,TRBJ2-3,CSAHRDSTDTQYF,TGCAGCGCCCACCGGGACTCCACAGATACGCAGTATTTT
.,TRBV20-1,.,TRBJ2-2,CSAKKIKRGGELFF,TGCAGTGCAAAGAAAATAAAACGAGGCGGGGAGCTGTTTTTT
.,TRBV7-2,TRBD1,TRBJ1-2,CASSMTGGYGYTF,TGTGCCAGCAGTATGACAGGGGGATATGGCTACACCTTC
.,TRBV3-1,.,TRBJ1-6,CASSRAGEYNSPLHF,TGTGCCAGCAGCCGTGCAGGGGAGTATAATTCACCCCTCCACTTT
few,TRBV6-5,.,TRBJ2-7,CASSYYRESYEQYF,TGTGCCAGCAGTTACTACAGAGAATCCTACGAGCAGTACTTC
.,TRBV6-2/TRBV6-3,.,TRBJ1-5,CATGQNQPQHF,TGTGCCACGGGTCAGAATCAGCCCCAGCATTTT
.,TRBV3-1,.,TRBJ1-2,CASSQLGTPNYGYTF,TGTGCCAGCAGCCAACTCGGGACACCCAACTATGGCTACACCTTC
once,TRBV6-6,.,TRBJ1-1,CASRGLTTEAFF,TGTGCCAGCAGGGGGCTGACCACTGAAGCTTTCTTT
many,TRBV10-3,.,TRBJ1-5,CAISEPGQPQHF,TGTGCCATCAGTGAGCCCGGGCAGCCCCAGCATTTT
.,TRBV12-3/TRBV12-4,.,TRBJ1-1,CASSLIPVGEAFF,TGTGCCAGCAGTTTAATACCAGTCGGTGAAGCTTTCTTT
.,TRBV28,TRBD2,TRBJ2-1,CAGSFSGGRGEQFF,TGTGCCGGCAGTTTTAGTGGCGGGAGGGGTGAGCAGTTCTTC
.,TRBV7-2,.,TRBJ2-7,CASSRTLSSYEQYF,TGTGCCAGCAGCCGGACGCTGAGCTCCTACGAGCAGTACTTC
few,TRBV20-1,.,TRBJ2-7,CSAREPGRTEEQYF,TGCAGTGCTAGAGAACCGGGCCGGACTGAGGAGCAGTACTTC
few,TRBV7-9,.,TRBJ1-4,CASSLAGANEKLFF,TGTGCCAGCAGCTTAGCCGGGGCTAATGAAAAACTGTTTTTT
few,TRBV24-1,.,TRBJ2-2,CATSDSIRNTGELFF,TGTGCCACCAGTGATTCCATCAGGAACACCGGGGAGCTGTTTTTT
.,TRBV18,TRBD2,TRBJ2-3,CASSPRPKTSGRATDTQYF,TGTGCCAGCTCACCACGACCTAAGACTAGCGGGAGGGCGACAGATACGCAGTATTTT
.,TRBV2,.,TRBJ2-1,CASSPNGQKQFF,TGTGCCAGCAGTCCGAATGGACAGAAGCAGTTCTTC
.,TRBV5-5,TRBD2,TRBJ2-5,CASSLLAGGRETQYF,TGTGCCAGCAGCTTGCTAGCGGGGGGGCGAGAGACCCAGTACTTC
.,TRBV5-1,.,TRBJ1-1,CASSLAGEVARDTEAFF,TGCGCCAGCAGCTTGGCGGGGGAGGTAGCGAGGGACACTGAAGCTTTCTTT
.,TRBV7-2,TRBD2,TRBJ2-7,CASSLGPGTSGSSYEQYF,TGTGCCAGCAGCTTAGGGCCCGGGACTAGCGGGAGCTCCTACGAGCAGTACTTC
few,TRBV27,.,TRBJ1-6,CASSYQGSRSPLHF,TGTGCCAGCAGCTATCAGGGGTCGCGGTCACCCCTCCACTTT
few,TRBV20-1,.,TRBJ2-3,CSATADTQYF,TGCAGTGCGACGGCAGATACGCAGTATTTT
many,TRBV4-3,TRBD2,TRBJ2-5,CASSQETGLAKTQYF,TGCGCCAGCAGCCAAGAGACCGGACTAGCGAAGACCCAGTACTTC
.,TRBV2,.,TRBJ1-2,CASSAGSRYGYTF,TGTGCCAGCAGTGCCGGCAGCCGCTATGGCTACACCTTC
.,TRBV7-9,TRBD1,TRBJ1-2,CASSLWDRDGDGYTF,TGTGCCAGCAGCTTATGGGACAGGGACGGTGATGGCTACACCTTC
.,TRBV20-1,TRBD1,TRBJ2-2,CSAPRQGGTGELFF,TGCAGTGCCCCCCGACAGGGGGGGACCGGGGAGCTGTTTTTT
.,TRBV5-1,.,TRBJ1-1,CASSLLTGGNTEAFF,TGCGCCAGCAGCTTGTTGACAGGCGGGAACACTGAAGCTTTCTTT
many,TRBV27,TRBD1,TRBJ1-5,CASGPGVRQGNQPQHF,TGTGCCAGCGGCCCGGGAGTGAGACAGGGGAATCAGCCCCAGCATTTT
.,TRBV6-2/TRBV6-3,.,TRBJ2-1,CASRHLLAGFNEQFF,TGTGCCAGCAGACACTTACTAGCCGGATTTAATGAGCAGTTCTTC
.,TRBV24-1,.,TRBJ2-3,CATSDPPSDTQYF,TGTGCCACCAGTGACCCGCCATCGGATACGCAGTATTTT
.,TRBV24-1,TRBD2,TRBJ2-2,CATSDAGLAGRAGELFF,TGTGCCACCAGTGATGCGGGACTAGCGGGGAGAGCCGGGGAGCTGTTTTTT
.,TRBV6-2/TRBV6-3,.,TRBJ2-1,CASSYGIRYEQFF,TGTGCCAGCAGTTACGGGATCCGGTATGAGCAGTTCTTC
.,TRBV11-2,.,TRBJ1-3,CASRGGRLSGNTIYF,TGTGCCAGCAGGGGCGGACGGCTCTCTGGAAACACCATATATTTT
few,TRBV3-1,TRBD2,TRBJ2-1,CASSRLTSGTGYNEQFF,TGTGCCAGCAGCCGCCTGACTAGCGGGACGGGTTACAATGAGCAGTTCTTC